A selection of T cell receptor beta chains follows, all from one sample in a study of blood T cell repertoires in COVID-19. Using immunoSEQ multiplex PCR, the repertoire was profiled, and TCRdb retains in-frame clones only, with some absent. The sample comprises around 100,000 clones, roughly 76% of which are singletons, and less than 6% rests with the top ten. Sequencing was done on a sample of peripheral blood. These receptors originate from a man at least 80 years old with COVID-19, enrolled during active disease. The CDR3 runs from the conserved cysteine through the conserved F or W. The D gene is left open where the match is weak. Clone size appears in some rows only: once, few, many, or a class for an expanded clone.

size: -; V: TRBV5-6; D: TRBD1; length: 13; J: TRBJ1-4; DNA: TGTGCCAGCAGCCGGGACAGGGGTGAAAAACTGTTTTTT; CDR3: CASSRDRGEKLFF
size: -; V: TRBV27; D: -; length: 14; J: TRBJ1-2; DNA: TGTGCCAGCAGTTCACCCCGGGGGGCGAGTGGCTACACCTTC; CDR3: CASSSPRGASGYTF
size: -; V: TRBV24-1; D: TRBD1; length: 12; J: TRBJ1-1; DNA: TGTGCCACCAGTGATCTCAGGGGGGAAGCTTTCTTT; CDR3: CATSDLRGEAFF
size: -; V: TRBV7-9; D: TRBD1; length: 15; J: TRBJ1-2; DNA: TGTGCCAGCAGCTTCGGACAGGGTCCAAACTATGGCTACACCTTC; CDR3: CASSFGQGPNYGYTF
size: -; V: TRBV9; D: -; length: 13; J: TRBJ1-1; DNA: TGTGCCAGCAGCGTACACATGAACACTGAAGCTTTCTTT; CDR3: CASSVHMNTEAFF
size: -; V: TRBV7-7; D: TRBD1; length: 15; J: TRBJ1-4; DNA: TGTGCCAGCAGCTCCGCGCGTACAGGGGTCGAAAAACTGTTTTTT; CDR3: CASSSARTGVEKLFF
size: -; V: TRBV2; D: -; length: 17; J: TRBJ1-4; DNA: TGTGCCAGCAGTGAACTGTCAGGGGTAGGGACTAATGAAAAACTGTTTTTT; CDR3: CASSELSGVGTNEKLFF
size: -; V: TRBV7-2; D: TRBD2; length: 15; J: TRBJ2-1; DNA: TGTGCCAGCAGCTTAATGTGGGGGGGTAGCAATGAGCAGTTCTTC; CDR3: CASSLMWGGSNEQFF
size: -; V: TRBV15; D: -; length: 14; J: TRBJ2-3; DNA: TGTGCCACCAGCAGATCCTCTAGTTGGGATACGCAGTATTTT; CDR3: CATSRSSSWDTQYF
size: -; V: TRBV11-2; D: TRBD1; length: 15; J: TRBJ1-4; DNA: TGTGCCAGCAGCCAATCCGCCGGGACAGCTGAAAAACTGTTTTTT; CDR3: CASSQSAGTAEKLFF
size: few; V: TRBV2; D: TRBD2; length: 13; J: TRBJ2-3; DNA: TGTGCCAGCAGTGTGGAGCGGGATAATACGCAGTATTTT; CDR3: CASSVERDNTQYF
size: -; V: TRBV30; D: TRBD1; length: 11; J: TRBJ1-2; DNA: TGTGGGACAGGCTCTAACTATGGCTACACCTTC; CDR3: CGTGSNYGYTF